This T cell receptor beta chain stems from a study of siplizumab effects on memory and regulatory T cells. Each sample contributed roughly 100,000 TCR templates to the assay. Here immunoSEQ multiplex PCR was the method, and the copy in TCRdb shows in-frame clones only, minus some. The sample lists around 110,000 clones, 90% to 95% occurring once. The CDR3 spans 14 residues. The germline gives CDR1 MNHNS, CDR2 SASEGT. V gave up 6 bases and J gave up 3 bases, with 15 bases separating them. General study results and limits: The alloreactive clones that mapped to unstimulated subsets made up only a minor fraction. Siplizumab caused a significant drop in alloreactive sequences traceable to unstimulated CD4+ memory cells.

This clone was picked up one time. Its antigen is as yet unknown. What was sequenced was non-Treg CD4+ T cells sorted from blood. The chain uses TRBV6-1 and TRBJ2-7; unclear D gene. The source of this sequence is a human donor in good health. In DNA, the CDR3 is TGTGCCAGCAGCGACCCTAACCCCCTCTACGAGCAGTACTTC. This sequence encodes CASSDPNPLYEQYF.